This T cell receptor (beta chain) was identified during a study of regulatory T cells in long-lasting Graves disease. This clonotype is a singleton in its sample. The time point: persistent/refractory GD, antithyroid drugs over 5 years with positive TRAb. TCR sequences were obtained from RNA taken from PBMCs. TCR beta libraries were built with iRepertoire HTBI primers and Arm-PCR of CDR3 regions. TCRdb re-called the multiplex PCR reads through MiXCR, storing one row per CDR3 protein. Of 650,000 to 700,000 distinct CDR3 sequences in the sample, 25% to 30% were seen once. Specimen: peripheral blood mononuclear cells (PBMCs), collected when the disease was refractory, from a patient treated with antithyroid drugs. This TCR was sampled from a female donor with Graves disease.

CDR3 loop: CSVLFQGEAFF. The CDR3 nucleotides read TGCAGCGTTCTTTTCCAAGGTGAAGCTTTCTTT. V gene TRBV29-1 combines with J gene TRBJ1-1; no firm D call. The CDR3 is 11 amino acids. CDR1 is SQVTM and CDR2 is ANQGSEA in the germline V gene. The ends were cut back, 5 bases at V and 7 bases at J, with 11 bases in the middle.